These T cell receptor beta chains were read from a single sample in a study of post-analysis software for immune sequencing data. TCRdb re-called the PCR reads with MiXCR, one entry per CDR3 protein. This repertoire shows a few hundred thousand distinct CDR3 sequences, around 37% found once; its top ten account for roughly 13%. What was sequenced was blood. Every receptor here comes from a girl aged 5-17 years with multiple sclerosis. Both conserved end residues are part of each CDR3. A D gene is named only where the DNA matches it firmly. Some rows mark clone size as missing; the rest say once, few, many or name a class of expanded clone.

cdr3_aa cdr3_nt clone_size j_call d_call v_call
CASSPQGGSYQETQYF TGTGCCAGCTCACCACAGGGGGGGTCGTACCAAGAGACCCAGTACTTC NA TRBJ2-5 NA TRBV18
CASSLWGTKNIQYF TGCGCCAGCAGCTTATGGGGTACCAAAAACATTCAGTACTTC few TRBJ2-4 NA TRBV5-1
CASSLDQGAGANVLTF TGTGCCAGCAGCTTAGACCAAGGGGCTGGGGCCAACGTCCTGACTTTC NA TRBJ2-6 NA TRBV7-2
CAGSPEAGVNNEQFF TGTGCCGGCAGTCCGGAAGCGGGGGTAAACAATGAGCAGTTCTTC NA TRBJ2-1 TRBD2 TRBV12-3/TRBV12-4
CASSDFYSNQPQHF TGTGCCAGCAGTGACTTCTATAGCAATCAGCCCCAGCATTTT NA TRBJ1-5 NA TRBV6-2/TRBV6-3
CASSSQTGNSPLHF TGTGCCAGCAGCTCTCAGACAGGGAATTCACCCCTCCACTTT NA TRBJ1-6 TRBD1 TRBV11-2
CASSLWSGGRDNEQFF TGTGCCAGCAGTTTATGGTCAGGGGGAAGGGACAATGAGCAGTTCTTC NA TRBJ2-1 TRBD1 TRBV12-3/TRBV12-4
CASSLGSGSGANVLTF TGTGCCAGCAGCTTAGGAAGTGGGTCTGGGGCCAACGTCCTGACTTTC many TRBJ2-6 NA TRBV7-3
CASSEVTGSNNEQFF TGTGCCAGCAGTGAAGTGACAGGGAGTAACAATGAGCAGTTCTTC many TRBJ2-1 TRBD1 TRBV25-1
CASSLAQGANYGYTF TGTGCCAGCAGCTTAGCTCAGGGGGCTAACTATGGCTACACCTTC few TRBJ1-2 TRBD1 TRBV7-2
CASSYGASPLHF TGTGCCAGCAGTTACGGGGCATCACCCCTCCACTTT NA TRBJ1-6 NA TRBV6-6
CASSTLAGSPHEQYF TGTGCCAGCAGCACTTTAGCGGGGAGCCCCCACGAGCAGTACTTC NA TRBJ2-7 TRBD2 TRBV7-3
CSVPGQGSYGYTF TGCAGCGTTCCCGGACAGGGTAGCTATGGCTACACCTTC NA TRBJ1-2 TRBD1 TRBV29-1
CASSWAQAEGEQYF TGCGCCAGCAGCTGGGCTCAGGCAGAGGGCGAGCAGTACTTC few TRBJ2-7 NA TRBV5-1
CASSYSPGQGTEAFF TGTGCCAGCAGTTACTCTCCGGGACAGGGAACTGAAGCTTTCTTT NA TRBJ1-1 TRBD1 TRBV6-6
CATSRGFVQATSGANVLTF TGTGCCACCAGCAGAGGTTTTGTGCAGGCCACCTCTGGGGCCAACGTCCTGACTTTC NA TRBJ2-6 NA TRBV15
CATSRLLAGSTDTQYF TGTGCCACCAGCAGACTACTAGCGGGGAGCACAGATACGCAGTATTTT NA TRBJ2-3 TRBD2 TRBV15
CSARPGQEMNTEAFF TGCAGTGCGCGGCCGGGACAGGAGATGAACACTGAAGCTTTCTTT few TRBJ1-1 TRBD1 TRBV20-1
CASSEPGTGTPEGYTF TGTGCCAGCAGTGAACCCGGGACAGGGACCCCTGAAGGCTACACCTTC NA TRBJ1-2 TRBD1 TRBV25-1
CASSFEQGTIATNEKLFF TGTGCCAGCAGCTTCGAACAGGGGACCATTGCAACTAATGAAAAACTGTTTTTT NA TRBJ1-4 TRBD1 TRBV6-2/TRBV6-3
CASREGQSHTEAFF TGTGCCAGCAGGGAGGGACAGAGTCACACTGAAGCTTTCTTT few TRBJ1-1 TRBD1 TRBV6-5
CATSEEGGPQETQYF TGTGCCACCAGCGAAGAGGGAGGCCCACAAGAGACCCAGTACTTC NA TRBJ2-5 NA TRBV15
CASSLVSASGGGDTQYF TGCGCCAGCAGCTTGGTGTCGGCTAGCGGGGGTGGAGATACGCAGTATTTT few TRBJ2-3 TRBD2 TRBV5-1
CSAREAGGRETQYF TGCAGTGCTAGAGAGGCGGGGGGCCGAGAGACCCAGTACTTC NA TRBJ2-5 TRBD2 TRBV20-1
CASSHGTGSTDTQYF TGTGCCAGCAGCCACGGGACAGGGAGCACAGATACGCAGTATTTT NA TRBJ2-3 TRBD1 TRBV5-6
CASSLGRGNEKLFF TGTGCCAGCAGCTTGGGACGGGGAAATGAAAAACTGTTTTTT few TRBJ1-4 NA TRBV5-6
CASSPGTGAYYGYTF TGTGCCAGCAGCCCCGGGACAGGGGCCTACTATGGCTACACCTTC few TRBJ1-2 TRBD1 TRBV28
CASSYLTVRHSGANVLTF TGTGCCAGCAGTTACTTGACAGTGAGGCACTCTGGGGCCAACGTCCTGACTTTC NA TRBJ2-6 NA TRBV28
CASSQLGLDNEQFF TGTGCCAGCAGCCAACTCGGACTCGACAATGAGCAGTTCTTC NA TRBJ2-1 NA TRBV14
CACSPEGGVYEQYF TGTGCCTGCAGTCCTGAGGGGGGCGTCTACGAGCAGTACTTC NA TRBJ2-7 NA TRBV6-5
CASSHYRVIETQYF TGTGCCAGCAGCCACTACAGGGTAATAGAGACCCAGTACTTC few TRBJ2-5 NA TRBV12-3/TRBV12-4
CASSNLAGRTYNEQFF TGTGCCAGCAGCAATTTAGCGGGGCGCACCTACAATGAGCAGTTCTTC NA TRBJ2-1 TRBD2 TRBV7-2
CPRGVNQETQYF TGTCCGAGAGGGGTCAACCAAGAGACCCAGTACTTC few TRBJ2-5 NA TRBV9
CASSLVVNSPLHF TGTGCCAGCAGTTTAGTAGTTAATTCACCCCTCCACTTT few TRBJ1-6 NA TRBV12-3/TRBV12-4
CASSGGTSGRAFF TGTGCCAGCAGCGGTGGAACGTCCGGGAGGGCTTTCTTT few TRBJ1-1 NA TRBV9
CSALYLGEKLFF TGCAGTGCCCTGTACCTGGGTGAAAAACTGTTTTTT NA TRBJ1-4 NA TRBV20-1
CASSFDPGNTEAFF TGTGCCAGCAGTTTCGATCCGGGGAACACTGAAGCTTTCTTT NA TRBJ1-1 NA TRBV12-3/TRBV12-4
CASSRDRYEQYF TGTGCCAGCAGCAGGGACAGGTACGAGCAGTACTTC few TRBJ2-7 TRBD1 TRBV12-3/TRBV12-4
CASSLTGTGAQIYGYTF TGTGCCAGCAGTTTAACCGGGACAGGGGCCCAGATCTATGGCTACACCTTC NA TRBJ1-2 TRBD1 TRBV6-5
CASSSRDSHYEQYF TGCGCCAGCAGCTCCCGGGACAGCCACTACGAGCAGTACTTC once TRBJ2-7 TRBD1 TRBV5-1
CSASLTSGGADTQYF TGCAGTGCTAGCCTGACTAGCGGGGGGGCAGATACGCAGTATTTT NA TRBJ2-3 TRBD2 TRBV20-1
CASSAFGNPGGTEAFF TGTGCCAGCAGCGCCTTCGGGAACCCTGGGGGCACTGAAGCTTTCTTT NA TRBJ1-1 NA TRBV9